These 6 T cell receptor beta chains came from one sample sequenced in a study of radiotherapy plus CTLA-4 blockade in lung cancer. This table comes from immunoSEQ multiplex PCR, and its TCRdb copy is limited to in-frame clones, with some not included. The data contain tens of thousands of clones, 70% to 85% of them singletons. The sequences come from peripheral blood, collected from a patient treated with radiotherapy plus ipilimumab. These receptors all come from a human donor with non-small cell lung cancer who had stable disease on radiotherapy plus ipilimumab.

This chain links TRBV27 with TRBJ2-5; 10 nucleotides align to TRBD1. Looked up from germline, CDR1 is MNHEY and CDR2 is SMNVEV (reference sequence). Losses at the gene ends were 3 bases for V and 5 bases for J; bases not matched to a gene: 6. This CDR3 has 15 amino acids. This CDR3 reads CASSFDRGQGETQYF. The CDR3 DNA sequence: TGTGCCAGCAGTTTTGACAGGGGGCAAGGGGAGACCCAGTACTTC.

The chain carries TRBV5-4 and TRBJ2-3; D gene uncertain. The CDR3 extends over 12 amino acids. Germline CDR1 and CDR2: SGHNT and YYREEE (reference sequence). Trimming left V 3 bases short and J 4 bases short, with 6 bases between. This chain's CDR3 is CASSSASDTQYF. CDR3 nucleotide sequence: TGTGCCAGCAGCTCTGCTTCAGATACGCAGTATTTT.

This chain connects TRBV25-1 to TRBJ2-2, with D possibly matching TRBD1 (5 bases). Germline V CDR1 and CDR2: MGHDK, SYGVNS. The CDR3 is made up of 16 amino acids. V shed 5 bases and J shed 7 bases, with 20 bases lying between them. The CDR3 coding sequence is TGTGCCAGCAGTTTTTCCAGGGCCCCGGTGGGCGGGGAGCTGTTTTTT. This encodes CASSFSRAPVGGELFF.

The V call is TRBV11-2, the J call TRBJ2-2, with 7 bases fitting TRBD1. Trimming removed 5 bases from V and 5 bases from J; junction bases left unmatched: 8. CDR3 size: 15 residues. Germline V lookup: CDR1 SGHAT, CDR2 FQNNGV. CDR3 DNA: TGTGCCAGCAGCCACCGACAGGGTGGGACCGGGGAGCTGTTTTTT. Translated, it gives CASSHRQGGTGELFF. Complete variable domain (other parts from reference TRBV11-2 and TRBJ2-2): EAGVAQSPRYKIIEKRQSVAFWCNPISGHATLYWYQQILGQGPKLLIQFQNNGVVDDSQLPKDRFSAERLKGVDSTLKIQPAKLEDSAVYLCASSHRQGGTGELFFGEGSRLTVL.

The rearrangement links TRBV6-1 to TRBJ1-2; D is unresolved. This CDR3 region has 11 residues. The germline V gene encodes CDR1 MNHNS and CDR2 SASEGT. V shed 7 bases and J shed 9 bases, with 12 bases lying between them. The DNA for the CDR3 is TGTGCCAGCACCGGAAGTGGGCGCTACACCTTC. It specifies CASTGSGRYTF.

The chain is built from TRBV19 and TRBJ2-5, with 8 bases identical to TRBD2. Trimming at V came to 3 bases and at J to 0 bases, leaving 12 bases not matched to a gene. CDR3 length: 18 amino acids. Looked up from germline, CDR1 is LNHDA and CDR2 is SQIVND (reference sequence). CDR3 nucleotide sequence: TGTGCCAGTAGTATTCGCGATAGCGGGACTGGGTACCAAGAGACCCAGTACTTC. Amino acids: CASSIRDSGTGYQETQYF.